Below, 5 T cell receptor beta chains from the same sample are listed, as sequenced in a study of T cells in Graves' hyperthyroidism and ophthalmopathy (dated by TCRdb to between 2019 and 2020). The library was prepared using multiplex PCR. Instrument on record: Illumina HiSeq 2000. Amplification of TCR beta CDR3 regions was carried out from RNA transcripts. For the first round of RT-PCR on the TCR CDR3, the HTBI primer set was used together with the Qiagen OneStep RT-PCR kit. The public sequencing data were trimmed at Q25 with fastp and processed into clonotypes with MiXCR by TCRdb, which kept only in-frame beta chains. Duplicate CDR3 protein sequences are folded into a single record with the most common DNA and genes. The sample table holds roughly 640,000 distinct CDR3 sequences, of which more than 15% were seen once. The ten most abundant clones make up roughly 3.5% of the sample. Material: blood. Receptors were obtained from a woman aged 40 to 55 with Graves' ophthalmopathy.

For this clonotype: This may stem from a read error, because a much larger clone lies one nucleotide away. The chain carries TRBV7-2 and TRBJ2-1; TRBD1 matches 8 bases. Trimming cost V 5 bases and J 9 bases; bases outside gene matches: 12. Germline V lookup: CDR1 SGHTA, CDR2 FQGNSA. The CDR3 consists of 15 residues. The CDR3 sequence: CASSTLLGTGGEQFF. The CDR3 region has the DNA TGTGCCAGCAGCACTCTACTCGGGACAGGTGGTGAGCAGTTCTTC. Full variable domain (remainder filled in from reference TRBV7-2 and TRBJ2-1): GAGVSQSPSNKVTEKGKDVELRCDPISGHTALYWYRQSLGQGLEFLIYFQGNSAPDKSGLPSDRFSAERTGGSVSTLTIQRTQQEDSAVYLCASSTLLGTGGEQFFGPGTRLTVL.

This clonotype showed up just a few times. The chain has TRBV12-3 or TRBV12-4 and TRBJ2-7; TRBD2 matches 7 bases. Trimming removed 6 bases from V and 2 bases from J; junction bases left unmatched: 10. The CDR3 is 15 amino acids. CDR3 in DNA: TGTGCCAGCAGCTCTAGAGGGAGGGACGCCTACGAGCAGTACTTC. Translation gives CASSSRGRDAYEQYF.

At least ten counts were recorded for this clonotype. The CDR3 DNA reads TGCAGTGCTAGACAAGCAGGGGGGTCCGAACCCCAGCATTTT. Translating gives CSARQAGGSEPQHF. The chain uses TRBV20-1 and TRBJ1-5; 7 nucleotides line up with TRBD1. V lost 2 bases to trimming and J lost 10 bases; unmatched junction nucleotides: 11. The germline gives CDR1 DFQATT, CDR2 SNEGSKA (reference sequence). This CDR3 is built from 14 residues.

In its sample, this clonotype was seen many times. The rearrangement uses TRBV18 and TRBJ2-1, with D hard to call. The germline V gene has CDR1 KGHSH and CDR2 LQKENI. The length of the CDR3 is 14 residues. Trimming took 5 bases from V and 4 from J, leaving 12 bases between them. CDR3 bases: TGTGCCAGCTCAACAGTAGTAAGTTACAATGAGCAGTTCTTC. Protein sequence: CASSTVVSYNEQFF. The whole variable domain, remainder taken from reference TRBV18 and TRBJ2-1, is NAGVMQNPRHLVRRRGQEARLRCSPMKGHSHVYWYRQLPEEGLKFMVYLQKENIIDESGMPKERFSAEFPKEGPSILRIQQVVRGDSAAYFCASSTVVSYNEQFFGPGTRLTVL.

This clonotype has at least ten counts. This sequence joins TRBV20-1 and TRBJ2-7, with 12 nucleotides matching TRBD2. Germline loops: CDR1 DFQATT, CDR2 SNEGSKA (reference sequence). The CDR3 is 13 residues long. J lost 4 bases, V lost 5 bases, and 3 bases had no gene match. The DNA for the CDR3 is TGCAGTGCTGCCGGGACTAGCGGGTACGAGCAGTACTTC. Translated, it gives CSAAGTSGYEQYF.